The 14 T cell receptor beta chains below were found in one sample sequenced in a study of control samples from healthy donors and cancer patients. Here immunoSEQ multiplex PCR was the method, and the copy in TCRdb shows in-frame clones only, minus some. The sample yields more than 65,000 clones, about 87% seen once. What was sequenced was PBMCs. The origin of the receptors is a woman aged 60-75 years with head and neck cancer.

This chain joins TRBV4-3 and TRBJ1-2, with D possibly TRBD1 on 5 matching bases. The length of the CDR3 is 15 residues. V gave up 4 bases and J gave up 3 bases, with 15 bases separating them. CDR1 and CDR2 (germline): LGHNA, YSLEER. CDR3 protein: CASSPGIASHYGYTF. In nucleotides, the CDR3 is TGCGCCAGCAGCCCAGGGATAGCCAGCCACTATGGCTACACCTTC.

V is TRBV3-1 (or the pseudogene TRBV3-2) and J is TRBJ2-3; 10 nucleotides align to TRBD2. Germline lookup yields CDR1 LGHDT and CDR2 YNNKEL (reference sequence). CDR3 length: 16 amino acids. V was pared by 1 base and J by 0 bases, with 1 base of the junction left unmatched. In DNA form, the CDR3 reads TGTGCCAGCAGCCAAGGTAGCGGGAGGAGCACAGATACGCAGTATTTT. Residues: CASSQGSGRSTDTQYF.

This clone was seen only once. The V and J genes are TRBV24-1 and TRBJ2-2; D unclear. The V and J ends lost 1 base and 1 base respectively, with 3 bases between them. Germline V gene data show CDR1 as KGHDR and CDR2 as SFDVKD. The CDR3 contains 14 residues. The CDR3 reads CATSDLGNTGELFF. The CDR3 DNA follows: TGTGCCACCAGTGATTTAGGGAACACCGGGGAGCTGTTTTTT.

The chain uses TRBV11-2 and TRBJ1-2; D is undetermined. V was shortened by 5 bases and J by 5 bases, with 12 bases between the two germline ends. CDR1 SGHAT and CDR2 FQNNGV come from the germline V gene. The CDR3 is 13 amino acids. The CDR3 sequence is CASSGGGRYGYTF. The CDR3 region has the DNA TGTGCCAGCAGCGGAGGCGGGAGATATGGCTACACCTTC.

This sequence joins TRBV5-1 and TRBJ2-5, with a weak D call TRBD1 (6 bases). The V end lost 8 bases, the J end lost 2 bases, and 13 bases lay between the germline ends. The germline V gene encodes CDR1 SGHRS and CDR2 YFSETQ. The CDR3 is 13 residues long. The CDR3 sequence: CASRLGAQETQYF. CDR3 sequence (DNA): TGCGCCAGTCGTTTGGGGGCGCAAGAGACCCAGTACTTC. Variable domain in full (rest from reference TRBV5-1 and TRBJ2-5): KAGVTQTPRYLIKTRGQQVTLSCSPISGHRSVSWYQQTPGQGLQFLFEYFSETQRNKGNFPGRFSGRQFSNSRSEMNVSTLELGDSALYLCASRLGAQETQYFGPGTRLLVL.

This chain links TRBV7-6 with TRBJ2-7; 8 bases match TRBD2. Germline-derived CDR1 and CDR2 are SGHVS and FNYEAQ. This CDR3 is built from 17 residues. The V and J ends lost 0 bases and 3 bases, in that order; junction bases with no gene match: 10. The CDR3 protein is CASSLAQASGPLYEQYF. The CDR3 coding sequence is TGTGCCAGCAGCTTAGCGCAGGCTAGCGGGCCCCTCTACGAGCAGTACTTC.

The rearrangement joins TRBV29-1 to TRBJ1-5, with 11 bases aligning to TRBD1. The CDR3 has 16 residues. The ends lost 1 base at V and 2 bases at J; junction bases unmatched: 4. Germline CDR1 reads SQVTM; CDR2 reads ANQGSEA. CDR3 loop: CSVEGGTGGGNQPQHF. The CDR3 DNA sequence: TGCAGCGTTGAAGGCGGGACAGGGGGGGGCAATCAGCCCCAGCATTTT.

Concerning this clone itself: At one boundary the junction diverges from the germline segment, which might be a read error. This sample includes further DNA sequences coding for the same CDR3. CDR3 in DNA: TGCAGCGGGGGTGCAACTAATGAAAAACTATTTTTT. Its translation is CSGGATNEKLFF. V is TRBV29-1 and J is TRBJ1-4; D is unresolved. The CDR3 contains 12 residues. CDR1 SQVTM and CDR2 ANQGSEA come from the germline V gene.

This clone appeared a single time. The chain carries TRBV28 and TRBJ1-1; D gene uncertain. Germline V gives CDR1 MDHEN, CDR2 SYDVKM. The germline V and J ends were trimmed by 7 bases and 3 bases, with 9 bases remaining between them. The CDR3 is 12 amino acids. Here the CDR3 DNA reads TGTGCCAGCAACACGGTAGACACTGAAGCTTTCTTT. As protein: CASNTVDTEAFF.

The chain links TRBV6-5 to TRBJ2-3, with 12 bases that match TRBD2. This CDR3 has 15 amino acids. CDR1 MNHEY and CDR2 SVGAGI come from the germline V gene. With 5 bases clipped from V and 7 bases from J, the junction kept 7 bases outside the gene matches. CDR3 in amino acids: CASSTLAGGPNTQYF. The DNA for the CDR3 is TGTGCCAGCAGTACTCTAGCGGGAGGGCCGAATACGCAGTATTTT.

The V call is TRBV5-6, the J call TRBJ2-1; 11 nucleotides agree with TRBD1. The CDR3 extends over 16 amino acids. With 0 bases clipped from V and 7 bases from J, the junction kept 6 bases outside the gene matches. The germline gives CDR1 SGHDT, CDR2 YYEEEE. The CDR3 coding sequence is TGTGCCAGCAGCTTGGGAACCGGGACAGGGGGAAATGAGCAGTTCTTC. Its translation is CASSLGTGTGGNEQFF.

The chain is built from TRBV3-1 (or the pseudogene TRBV3-2) and TRBJ1-2, with D maybe TRBD1 (5 bases). Trimming took 1 base from V and 4 from J, leaving 10 bases between them. CDR1 is LGHDT and CDR2 is YNNKEL in the germline V gene (reference sequence). This CDR3 region has 14 residues. The CDR3 here is CASSQVRDGYGYTF. The CDR3 nucleotides read TGTGCCAGCAGCCAAGTCAGGGACGGCTATGGCTACACCTTC.

The chain couples TRBV15 to TRBJ2-2, with 8 nucleotides matching TRBD1. V trimming: 8 bases; J trimming: 5 bases; junction bases outside the gene matches: 7. CDR3 size: 14 residues. CDR1 is LNHNV and CDR2 is YYDKDF in the germline V gene (reference sequence). CDR3 in amino acids: CATSQGAVTGELFF. Here the CDR3 DNA reads TGTGCCACCTCCCAGGGGGCGGTAACCGGGGAGCTGTTTTTT.

This chain connects TRBV3-1 (or the pseudogene TRBV3-2) to TRBJ2-1, with TRBD2 matching 10 bases. The CDR3 is 18 residues long. Germline CDR1 and CDR2: LGHDT and YNNKEL (reference sequence). After removal of 1 base from V and 2 bases from J, the junction contained 8 bases not matched to a gene. Written as DNA, the CDR3 is TGTGCCAGCAGCCAAGGGGTTGCTAGCGGGAGTCCCTACAATGAGCAGTTCTTC. It encodes CASSQGVASGSPYNEQFF.